The clone carrying this T cell receptor beta chain came up once. What it binds is not known. Germline V gene lookup returns CDR1 LNHDA and CDR2 SQIVND (reference sequence). This CDR3 has 15 residues. Losses at the gene ends were 3 bases for V and 6 bases for J; bases not matched to a gene: 4. The sort gate was single viable CD3+CD4+CD8-CD45RO+ cells for memory CD4+ T cells. The sample is drawn from a study of memory CD4+ T cells and cytomegalovirus serostatus. Looking at the study overall: Healthy Belgian adult donors included about nine CMV-positive and 24 CMV-negative people.

General observations from the study: Each of approximately 63 CMV-associated TCRbeta sequences occurred in one to five individuals. CMV serostatus prediction reached median AUC roughly 0.95, or 0.91 with US-trained model.

Assay: immunoSEQ multiplex PCR; the TCRdb copy retains only in-frame clones and omits some. Of just under 65,000 clones in the sample, about 74% were seen once. The specimen was memory CD4+ T cells from blood. The chain employs TRBV19 and TRBJ2-1; 11 nucleotides align to TRBD2. The sequence was collected from an adult in good health and CMV-seronegative. CDR3 DNA: TGTGCCAGTAGTATCGCGACTAGCGGGACCAATGAGCAGTTCTTC. As protein: CASSIATSGTNEQFF.